The TCR beta chain under discussion was sequenced for a study of regulatory T cells in long-lasting Graves disease. General study results and limits: Authors noted too few samples as a limitation. Persistent disease favored TRBV28, TRBJ1-2 and TRBJ2-5.

Arm-PCR of CDR3 regions and iRepertoire HTBI primers were the basis on which TCR beta libraries were built. TCRdb passed the multiplex PCR reads through MiXCR, listing each CDR3 protein once. Among 530,000 or so distinct CDR3 sequences listed, roughly 13% were seen once. The sample's time point: newly diagnosed GD, antithyroid drugs for less than 3 months. With RNA extracted from PBMCs as input, the TCR library was made. This clonotype has ten or more counts. Its specificity is not known. The V segment lost 4 bases and the J segment 4 bases; nucleotides outside the gene matches: 7. CDR3 length: 15 amino acids. Germline lookup yields CDR1 MNHEY and CDR2 SMNVEV (reference sequence). This sample also appeared in a second study, on T cells in Graves' hyperthyroidism and ophthalmopathy. From that paper: Clonotypes that were expanded in thyroid above 0.001 mostly appeared in blood too. Progression to ophthalmopathy was predicted a median of roughly 6.6 months early.

This chain uses TRBV27 with TRBJ1-2; 9 bases agree with TRBD1. The material sequenced was peripheral blood mononuclear cells (PBMCs), taken at new diagnosis, from a patient treated with antithyroid drugs. This clonotype was sampled from a young man with Graves disease. CDR3 protein: CASSSYRGPGYGYTF. The DNA for the CDR3 is TGTGCCAGCAGTTCGTACAGGGGGCCAGGCTATGGCTACACCTTC.